What follows are 8 T cell receptor beta chains derived from one specimen sequenced in a study of cytomegalovirus exposure and HLA in healthy donors. Repertoires were generated with immunoSEQ multiplex PCR, while TCRdb's copy carries only in-frame clones and drops some. The sample yields about 98,000 clones, 70% to 90% seen once. Sample: PBMCs. These receptor sequences come from a woman aged 25-40 years in good health and CMV-seronegative.

The chain has TRBV9 and TRBJ1-1, with D perhaps TRBD1 (5 bases). Germline CDR1 SGDLS, CDR2 YYNGEE. This CDR3 has 14 residues. The V end lost 4 bases, the J end lost 4 bases, and 14 bases lay between the germline ends. As DNA, the CDR3 is TGTGCCAGCAGCTGGGGGGGTGCTGGCACTGAAGCTTTCTTT. It codes for CASSWGGAGTEAFF.

The chain links TRBV28 to TRBJ2-3; D is perhaps TRBD1 (5 bases). CDR1 is MDHEN, CDR2 SYDVKM, per germline. The CDR3 is made up of 17 amino acids. V was pared by 4 bases and J by 2 bases, with 19 bases between. The CDR3 sequence: CASSSPGFRGYTDTQYF. In nucleotides, the CDR3 is TGTGCCAGCAGTTCCCCGGGCTTTAGGGGTTACACAGATACGCAGTATTTT.

The chain joins TRBV4-1 to TRBJ2-1; 14 nucleotides match TRBD2. CDR1 is MGHRA and CDR2 is YSYEKL in the germline V gene. The CDR3 totals 15 residues. With V trimmed by 4 bases and J by 9 bases, 5 bases remained unmatched. The CDR3 spells CASSLRLAGGSEQFF. In DNA form, the CDR3 reads TGCGCCAGCAGCCTTAGACTAGCGGGGGGGAGTGAGCAGTTCTTC.

The V call is TRBV4-3, the J call TRBJ2-7; D is perhaps TRBD2 (6 bases). V dropped 1 base and J dropped 3 bases, with 7 bases sitting between them. CDR3 length: 13 residues. The germline CDR1 and CDR2 sequences are LGHNA and YSLEER. The CDR3 reads CASSQVGGYEQYF. CDR3 nucleotides: TGCGCCAGCAGCCAAGTCGGGGGCTACGAGCAGTACTTC.

V gene TRBV9 combines with J gene TRBJ2-2; 7 bases align to TRBD2. The CDR3 runs to 15 residues. Germline assignment: CDR1 SGDLS and CDR2 YYNGEE. V was pared by 4 bases and J by 4 bases, with 7 bases of the junction left unmatched. The CDR3 is CASSPPGRITGELFF. CDR3 coding DNA: TGTGCCAGCAGCCCCCCCGGGAGGATCACCGGGGAGCTGTTTTTT. Together with reference TRBV9 and TRBJ2-2, the CDR3 gives the full variable domain: DSGVTQTPKHLITATGQRVTLRCSPRSGDLSVYWYQQSLDQGLQFLIQYYNGEERAKGNILERFSAQQFPDLHSELNLSSLELGDSALYFCASSPPGRITGELFFGEGSRLTVL.

This clone was observed a single time. The V gene is TRBV2, the J gene TRBJ1-1, with TRBD1 identical over 7 bases. The V and J ends lost 6 bases and 3 bases, in that order; junction bases with no gene match: 10. Germline CDR1 is SNHLY and CDR2 is FYNNEI. The CDR3 contains 15 residues. The CDR3 region is CASRLEAGGHTEAFF. Here the CDR3 DNA reads TGTGCCAGCAGGTTAGAGGCAGGGGGTCACACTGAAGCTTTCTTT. Full variable domain (missing parts from reference TRBV2 and TRBJ1-1): EPEVTQTPSHQVTQMGQEVILRCVPISNHLYFYWYRQILGQKVEFLVSFYNNEISEKSEIFDDQFSVERPDGSNFTLKIRSTKLEDSAMYFCASRLEAGGHTEAFFGQGTRLTVV.

The J gene is TRBJ2-5, the V gene TRBV5-1; 8 positions agree with TRBD2. Trimming removed 9 bases from V and 2 bases from J; junction bases left unmatched: 12. The length of the CDR3 is 15 residues. Germline V gene data show CDR1 as SGHRS and CDR2 as YFSETQ. The CDR3, as DNA: TGCGCCACCAAAAGAGCGGGGGCGGTTCAAGAGACCCAGTACTTC. Its protein is CATKRAGAVQETQYF. Full variable domain (outside the CDR3, taken from reference TRBV5-1 and TRBJ2-5): KAGVTQTPRYLIKTRGQQVTLSCSPISGHRSVSWYQQTPGQGLQFLFEYFSETQRNKGNFPGRFSGRQFSNSRSEMNVSTLELGDSALYLCATKRAGAVQETQYFGPGTRLLVL.

V gene TRBV9 combines with J gene TRBJ1-3; D is unclear. This CDR3 spans 18 amino acids. Germline lookup yields CDR1 SGDLS and CDR2 YYNGEE. Trimming cost V 1 base and J 0 bases, with 17 bases left between them. This chain's CDR3 is CASSVLGGEADSGNTIYF. CDR3 nucleotides: TGTGCCAGCAGCGTACTGGGAGGAGAGGCTGACTCTGGAAACACCATATATTTT.